This T cell receptor (beta chain) is from a study of Ad26.COV2.S vaccination and SARS-CoV-2 variants. The V gene's germline CDR1 is SGHTS and CDR2 YDEGEE. There are 16 residues in the CDR3. Trimming shortened V by 4 bases and J by 1 base, and 15 bases separated the two germline ends. Using immunoSEQ multiplex PCR, the repertoire was profiled, and TCRdb retains in-frame clones only, with some absent. The table lists 500,000 or so clones, around nine tenths of them singletons. Treatment noted: 15 to 20 received Ad26.COV2.S at low or high dose, single or two shots; 5 received placebo; per-sample allocation not given. Sampling happened 63 days after the first vaccine or placebo injection.

Sample: peripheral blood, taken in a trial of Ad26.COV2.S vaccine versus placebo. V gene TRBV5-8 combines with J gene TRBJ1-3; D is perhaps TRBD1 (5 bases). The receptor comes from a person aged 18-60 years who received the Ad26.COV2.S COVID-19 vaccine or a placebo. The chain's CDR3 is CASSANRPQSGNTIYF. In nucleotides, the CDR3 is TGTGCCAGCAGCGCCAACAGGCCCCAGTCTGGAAACACCATATATTTT.